The entry that follows covers one T cell receptor (beta chain) sequence. Adults between roughly 18 and 89 years of age took part from 24 US areas. Contact with a PCR-confirmed or clinician-diagnosed COVID-19 case occurred within 2 weeks of entry. These data come from a study of blood T cell repertoires in COVID-19. Study in general: In each case, the material was cDNA or gDNA derived from T cells, B-cell-depleted T cells, or PBMCs.

V dropped 3 bases and J dropped 3 bases, with 5 bases sitting between them. This CDR3 contains 12 residues. Germline CDR1 is LGHDT and CDR2 is YNNKEL (reference sequence). How the authors handled the data: The assay estimated nucleated cells by amplifying reference gene primers. The table came from immunoSEQ multiplex PCR; TCRdb's copy has only in-frame clones and leaves some out. V, J and clone size derive from that table, while D and trimming were established from the DNA sequence. The sample carries about 260,000 clones, 85% to 90% recorded once. This sequence was found in a middle-aged man who had been exposed to COVID-19. Sequencing was done on a sample of PBMCs or T cells enriched from blood (not recorded which). The V call is TRBV3-1 (or the pseudogene TRBV3-2), the J call TRBJ1-1; D is unclear. The CDR3 DNA sequence: TGTGCCAGCAGCCAGCGGGACACTGAAGCTTTCTTT. Translating gives CASSQRDTEAFF.